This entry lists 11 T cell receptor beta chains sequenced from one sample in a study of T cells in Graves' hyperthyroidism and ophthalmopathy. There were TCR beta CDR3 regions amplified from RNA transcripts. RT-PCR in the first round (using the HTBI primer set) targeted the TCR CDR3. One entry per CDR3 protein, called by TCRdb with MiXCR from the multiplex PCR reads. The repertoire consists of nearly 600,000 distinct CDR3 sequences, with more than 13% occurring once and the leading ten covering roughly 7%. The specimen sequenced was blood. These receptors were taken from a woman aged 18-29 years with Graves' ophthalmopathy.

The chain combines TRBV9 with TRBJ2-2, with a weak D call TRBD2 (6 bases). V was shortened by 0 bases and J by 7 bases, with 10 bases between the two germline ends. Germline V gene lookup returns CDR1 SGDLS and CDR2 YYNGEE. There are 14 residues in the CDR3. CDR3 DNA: TGTGCCAGCAGCGTAGCCGGGAGCCACGGGGAGCTGTTTTTT. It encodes CASSVAGSHGELFF.

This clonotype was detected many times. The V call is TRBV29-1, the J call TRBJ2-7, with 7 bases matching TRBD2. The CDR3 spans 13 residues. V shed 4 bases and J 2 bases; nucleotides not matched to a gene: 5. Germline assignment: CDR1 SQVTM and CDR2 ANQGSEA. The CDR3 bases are TGCAGCGTTGGGGGAGCGGGACCCTACGAGCAGTACTTC. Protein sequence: CSVGGAGPYEQYF.

This CDR3 reads CASSPMFEGGYTF. CDR3 DNA: TGTGCCAGCTCACCAATGTTCGAGGGTGGCTACACCTTC. The chain is built from TRBV18 and TRBJ1-2; no definite D call. Germline CDR1 and CDR2: KGHSH and LQKENI. The CDR3 has 13 residues. V was cut by 2 bases and J by 7 bases, with 11 bases left in between.

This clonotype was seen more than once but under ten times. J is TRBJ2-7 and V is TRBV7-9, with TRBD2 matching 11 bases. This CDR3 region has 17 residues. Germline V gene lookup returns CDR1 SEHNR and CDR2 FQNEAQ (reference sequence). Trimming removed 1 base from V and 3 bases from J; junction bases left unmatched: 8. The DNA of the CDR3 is TGTGCCAGCAGCTTAGACTCCAGGGGGACTAGCGGCTACGAGCAGTACTTC. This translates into CASSLDSRGTSGYEQYF.

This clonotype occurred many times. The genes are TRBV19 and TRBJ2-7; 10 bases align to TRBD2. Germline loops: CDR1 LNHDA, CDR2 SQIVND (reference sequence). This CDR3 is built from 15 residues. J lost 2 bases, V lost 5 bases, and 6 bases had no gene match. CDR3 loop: CASSFGLAEAYEQYF. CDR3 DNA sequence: TGTGCCAGTAGTTTTGGACTAGCGGAGGCCTACGAGCAGTACTTC. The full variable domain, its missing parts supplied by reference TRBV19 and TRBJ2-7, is DGGITQSPKYLFRKEGQNVTLSCEQNLNHDAMYWYRQDPGQGLRLIYYSQIVNDFQKGDIAEGYSVSREKKESFPLTVTSAQKNPTAFYLCASSFGLAEAYEQYFGPGTRLTVT.

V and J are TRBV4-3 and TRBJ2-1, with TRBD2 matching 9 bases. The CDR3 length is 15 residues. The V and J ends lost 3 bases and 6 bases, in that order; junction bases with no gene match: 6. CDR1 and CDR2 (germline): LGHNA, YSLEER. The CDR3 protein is CASSQGSGRINEQFF. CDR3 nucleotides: TGCGCCAGCAGCCAGGGTAGCGGGAGAATCAATGAGCAGTTCTTC.

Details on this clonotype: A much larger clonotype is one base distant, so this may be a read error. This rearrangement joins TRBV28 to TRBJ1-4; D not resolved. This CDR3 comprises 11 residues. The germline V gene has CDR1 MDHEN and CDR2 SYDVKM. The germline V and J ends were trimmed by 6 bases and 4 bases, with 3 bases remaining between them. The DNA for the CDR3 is TGTGCCAGCAGGGGTAATGAAAAACTGTTTTTT. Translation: CASRGNEKLFF.

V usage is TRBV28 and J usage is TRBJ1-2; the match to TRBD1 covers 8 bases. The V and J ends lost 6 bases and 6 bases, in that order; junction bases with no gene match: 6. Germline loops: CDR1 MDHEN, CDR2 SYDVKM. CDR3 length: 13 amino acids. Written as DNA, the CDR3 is TGTGCCAGCAGCGCCATGACAGGGGATGGCTACACCTTC. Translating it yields CASSAMTGDGYTF.

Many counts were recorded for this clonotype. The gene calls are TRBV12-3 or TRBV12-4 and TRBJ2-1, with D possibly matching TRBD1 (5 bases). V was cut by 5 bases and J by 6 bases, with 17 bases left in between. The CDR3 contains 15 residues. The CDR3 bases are TGTGCCAGCAGTCCAAGGACAATGAGTGGCAATGAGCAGTTCTTC. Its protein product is CASSPRTMSGNEQFF.

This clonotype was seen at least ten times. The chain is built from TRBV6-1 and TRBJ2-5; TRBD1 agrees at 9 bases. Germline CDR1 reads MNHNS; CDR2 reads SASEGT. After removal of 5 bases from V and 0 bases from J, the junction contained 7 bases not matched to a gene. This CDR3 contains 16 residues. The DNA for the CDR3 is TGTGCCAGCAGTTCCACAGGGGGCATGTACCAAGAGACCCAGTACTTC. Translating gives CASSSTGGMYQETQYF.

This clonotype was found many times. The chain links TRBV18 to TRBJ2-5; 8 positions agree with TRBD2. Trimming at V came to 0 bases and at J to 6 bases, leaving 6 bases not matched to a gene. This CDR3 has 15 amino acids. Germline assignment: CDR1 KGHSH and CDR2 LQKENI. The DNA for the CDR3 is TGTGCCAGCTCACCACCGGCGGGGGGCGCGAAGACCCAGTACTTC. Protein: CASSPPAGGAKTQYF. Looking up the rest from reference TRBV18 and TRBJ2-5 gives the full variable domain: NAGVMQNPRHLVRRRGQEARLRCSPMKGHSHVYWYRQLPEEGLKFMVYLQKENIIDESGMPKERFSAEFPKEGPSILRIQQVVRGDSAAYFCASSPPAGGAKTQYFGPGTRLLVL.